This TCR beta chain stems from a study of response to subunit inactivated influenza vaccine. This clonotype was observed many times. One end of the junction is discordant with germline, which a read error may explain. TCRdb re-analysed the RT-PCR reads in MiXCR, keeping a single row per CDR3 protein. This sample has 550,000 to 800,000 distinct CDR3 sequences, with approximately 15% found just once. The CDR3 runs 12 residues. Germline values: CDR1 SQVTM, CDR2 ANQGSEA. Sequenced material: PBMCs from blood, taken roughly 12 days after vaccination. The clonotype originates from a man between 45 and 60 years old who received an inactivated influenza vaccine. The chain couples TRBV29-1 to TRBJ2-1; D could derive from TRBD1 or TRBD2 (5 bases each). CDR3: CSVGTPRGYWVF. The CDR3 coding sequence is TGCAGCGTCGGGACCCCTCGTGGGTATTGGGTCTTC.